These T cell receptor beta chains were read from a single sample in a study of PD-1 blockade in classical Hodgkin lymphoma. Sequencing used immunoSEQ multiplex PCR; TCRdb keeps in-frame clones, though not all of them. The top ten clones hold about 16% of a sample with more than 30,000 clones, about 80% of them seen once. Sequences were derived from peripheral blood mononuclear cells (PBMCs), sampled before the second cycle of nivolumab. The receptor set was obtained from a human donor with classical Hodgkin lymphoma. The CDR3 runs from the conserved cysteine through the conserved F or W.

v_call	cdr3_length	j_call	cdr3_aa
TRBV30	15	TRBJ1-6	CAFDRGETGNSPLHF
TRBV2	13	TRBJ2-5	CASTTPGGETQYF
TRBV14	15	TRBJ2-1	CASSPQGSGYNEQFF
TRBV6-1	13	TRBJ1-1	CASRSTTDTEAFF
TRBV5-1	15	TRBJ2-3	CASRSRSGVTDTQYF
TRBV7-2	17	TRBJ1-6	CASSLVAGSSYNSPLHF
TRBV2	16	TRBJ1-2	CASMNRDRGPHYGYTF
TRBV7-3	16	TRBJ1-1	CASSATGGALNTEAFF
TRBV6-6	12	TRBJ1-1	CASSSSPPEAFF
TRBV27	19	TRBJ2-1	CASSSNLWRWADATNEQFF
TRBV19	13	TRBJ2-5	CATEDRGTETQYF
TRBV7-2	15	TRBJ2-5	CASSFQGGNGETQYF
TRBV27	13	TRBJ1-1	CASSPRLRFEAFF
TRBV29-1	12	TRBJ2-1	CSVESTGGEQFF
TRBV4-3	15	TRBJ2-7	CASSQDPGLIYEQYF
TRBV4-3	17	TRBJ2-3	CASSQRILAGSTDTQYF
TRBV10-3	16	TRBJ2-2	CAISGPAGAGTGELFF
TRBV19	13	TRBJ1-1	CASNQGWGTEAFF
TRBV19	16	TRBJ2-5	CASSIADRGLGETQYF
TRBV27	16	TRBJ2-5	CASSIKPGLAEETQYF
TRBV5-1	12	TRBJ2-7	CASGFGRAEQYF
TRBV13	16	TRBJ1-5	CASNFPECQGNQPQHF
TRBV2	10	TRBJ2-1	CASYDNEQFF
TRBV6-6	14	TRBJ2-3	CASSSPRVWNTQYF
TRBV2	12	TRBJ1-5	CASSEAGPTQHF
TRBV2	12	TRBJ2-7	CASRDSQNEQYF
TRBV10-3	13	TRBJ2-5	CAISERTEETQYF
TRBV4-3	14	TRBJ1-1	CASSQRGRNTEAFF
TRBV6-1	14	TRBJ1-6	CATHLGQGDSPLHF
TRBV10-3	16	TRBJ1-2	CAIRSTDTGGRDGYTF
TRBV19	14	TRBJ2-3	CASSPTGTTDTQYF
TRBV7-9	16	TRBJ2-1	CASSLGYSSSYNEQFF
TRBV29-1	13	TRBJ1-1	CSVYGTGSTEAFF
TRBV5-6	14	TRBJ2-5	CASRGQGASETQYF
TRBV7-3	15	TRBJ2-1	CASSRGQGPGNEQFF
TRBV19	15	TRBJ1-6	CASSQGQGYNSPLHF
TRBV10-3	16	TRBJ1-5	CAISDRSQPGNQPQHF
TRBV7-2	15	TRBJ2-7	CASSLGGGMSYEQYF
TRBV12-5	14	TRBJ1-1	CASGSTGGILAAFF
TRBV7-9	12	TRBJ2-7	CASSLAKDEQYF
TRBV7-2	14	TRBJ1-2	CASNSRVSNYGYTF
TRBV5-8	14	TRBJ1-2	CASSPWDGGYGYTF
TRBV15	15	TRBJ1-4	CATSGGAREGEKLFF